This TCR beta chain was sequenced in a study of response to subunit inactivated influenza vaccine. Findings of the study overall: The authors put forward the suggestion that each seasonal influenza vaccination may bring in only a limited number of new T cells.

This clonotype was recorded a few times. What it recognizes is unknown. The CDR3 covers 11 residues. V lost 3 bases and J 10 bases, leaving 11 bases between the germline ends. From germline, CDR1 is DFQATT and CDR2 SNEGSKA (reference sequence). Using its own MiXCR run on the RT-PCR reads, TCRdb lists one record per CDR3 protein. The sample lists around 300,000 distinct CDR3 sequences; 20% to 25% were seen once. The genes are TRBV20-1 and TRBJ2-3; no clear D. This specimen was PBMCs from blood, taken less than 22 months after vaccination. The origin of this receptor is a man aged 45 to 70 who received an inactivated influenza vaccine. The CDR3 region is CSASFLGSQYF. The CDR3 DNA is TGCAGTGCTAGCTTCCTAGGATCGCAGTATTTT.